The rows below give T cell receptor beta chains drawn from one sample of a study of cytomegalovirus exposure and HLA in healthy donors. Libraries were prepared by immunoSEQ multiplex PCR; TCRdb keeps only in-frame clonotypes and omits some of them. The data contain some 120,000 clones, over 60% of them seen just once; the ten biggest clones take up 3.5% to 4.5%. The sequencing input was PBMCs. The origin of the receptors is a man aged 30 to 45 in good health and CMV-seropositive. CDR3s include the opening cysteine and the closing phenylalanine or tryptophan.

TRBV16 CASSQSQGGRQPQHF
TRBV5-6 CASSLGRGRSNQPQHF
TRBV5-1 CASSLSLAGVRFDNEQFF
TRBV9 CASSPRDRYSGNTIYF
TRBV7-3 CASSFRGEETQYF
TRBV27 CASSLGSTSTDTQYF
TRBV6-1 CASSAQSNTEAFF
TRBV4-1 CASSLSRSASTEAFF
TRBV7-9 CASSFGARGGLNEQFF
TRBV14 CASSFGTSGSYEQFF
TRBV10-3 CAIKRGIGEVNEKLFF
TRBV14 CASSSRGGLARETQYF
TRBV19 CASRSTGSYTEAFF
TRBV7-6 CASSFTPGYQETQYF
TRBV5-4 CASSPPGSGGLHTQYF
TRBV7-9 CASSLESSGNTIYF
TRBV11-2 CASSRTGGGWGGYTF
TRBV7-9 CSSSLGRGQGGTEAFF
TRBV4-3 CASSQDEGVAGNTIYF
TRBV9 CASSVGGTGRIEQYF
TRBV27 CASSPWTGREQYF
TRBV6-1 CAGDSAGRKQYF
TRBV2 CAILLGTSGRRETQYF
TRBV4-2 CASSQARESSPLHF
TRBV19 CASRQGADNEQFF
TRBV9 CASSAVGQTYEQYF
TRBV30 CAWSPILASGANGLTF
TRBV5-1 CASGDRVENTEAFF
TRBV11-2 CASSQRVTGNTEAFF
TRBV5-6 CASRPWEFSNEKLFF
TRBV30 CAWSQGIYGYTF
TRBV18 CASSPRYRADGETQYF
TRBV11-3 CASRTGGGGDDEQFF
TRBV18 CASSLIGGDVQPQHF
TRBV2 CASRLSRYNSPLHF
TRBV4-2 CASSESLAGAETQYF
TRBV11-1 CASSPVAGPVTDTQYF
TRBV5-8 CASSFPDYTGELFF
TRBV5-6 CASSLGDREGAEQYF
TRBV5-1 CATSPREGADTQYF
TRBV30 CAWRPPGIHNQPQHF
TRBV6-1 CASSDRDRGGTEAFF
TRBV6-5 CASSYQTGEALYEQFF
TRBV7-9 CASSPRDNYGYTF
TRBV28 CASSLGGDPQPQHF
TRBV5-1 CASSLGQGANGYTF
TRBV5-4 CASSLGVTSSSGNTIYF
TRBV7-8 CASSTSRATDTQYF
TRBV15 CATSRAGAADTQYF
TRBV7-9 CSSSLVHGQLPITYEQYF
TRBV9 CASSRAGNTEAFF
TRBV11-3 CASSRNSGNTIYF
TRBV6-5 CASSYDRAHYGYTF
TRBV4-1 CASSRRGGLETRTQYF
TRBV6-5 CASSFSETTGNTIYF